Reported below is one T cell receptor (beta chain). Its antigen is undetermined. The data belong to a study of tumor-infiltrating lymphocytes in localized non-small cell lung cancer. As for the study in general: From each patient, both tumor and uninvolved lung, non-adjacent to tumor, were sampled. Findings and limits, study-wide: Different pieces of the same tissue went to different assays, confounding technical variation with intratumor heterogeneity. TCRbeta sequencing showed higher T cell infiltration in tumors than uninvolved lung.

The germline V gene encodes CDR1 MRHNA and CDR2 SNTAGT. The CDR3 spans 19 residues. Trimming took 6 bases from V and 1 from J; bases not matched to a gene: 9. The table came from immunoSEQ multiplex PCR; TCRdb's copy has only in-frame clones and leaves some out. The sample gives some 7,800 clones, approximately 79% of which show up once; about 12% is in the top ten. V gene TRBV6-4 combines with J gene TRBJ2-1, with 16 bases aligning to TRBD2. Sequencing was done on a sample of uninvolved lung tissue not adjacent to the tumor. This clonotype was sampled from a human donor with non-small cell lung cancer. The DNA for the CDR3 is TGTGCCAGCAGGGAGCCGGGACTAGCGGGAGGGCCGTCCTACAATGAGCAGTTCTTC. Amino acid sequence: CASREPGLAGGPSYNEQFF.